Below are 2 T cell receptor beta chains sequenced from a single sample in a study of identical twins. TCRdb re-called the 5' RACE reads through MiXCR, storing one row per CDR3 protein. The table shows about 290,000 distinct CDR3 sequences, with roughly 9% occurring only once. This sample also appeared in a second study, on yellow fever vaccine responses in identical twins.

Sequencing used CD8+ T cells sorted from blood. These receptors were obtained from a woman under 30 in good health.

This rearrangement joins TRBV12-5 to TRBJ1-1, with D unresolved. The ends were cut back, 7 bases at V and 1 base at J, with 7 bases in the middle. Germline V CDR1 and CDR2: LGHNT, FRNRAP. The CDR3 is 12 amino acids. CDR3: CASALQNTEAFF. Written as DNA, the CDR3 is TGTGCTAGTGCCTTACAGAACACTGAAGCTTTCTTT. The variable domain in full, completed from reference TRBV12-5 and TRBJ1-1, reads DARVTQTPRHKVTEMGQEVTMRCQPILGHNTVFWYRQTMMQGLELLAYFRNRAPLDDSGMPKDRFSAEMPDATLATLKIQPSEPRDSAVYFCASALQNTEAFFGQGTRLTVV.

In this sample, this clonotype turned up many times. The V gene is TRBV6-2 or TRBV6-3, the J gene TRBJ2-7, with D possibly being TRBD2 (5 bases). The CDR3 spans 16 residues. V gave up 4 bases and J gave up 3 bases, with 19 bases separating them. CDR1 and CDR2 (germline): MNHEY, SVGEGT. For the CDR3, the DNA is TGTGCCAGCAGTTCCCTGGGTGTAAGACTAAACTACGAGCAGTACTTC. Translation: CASSSLGVRLNYEQYF.